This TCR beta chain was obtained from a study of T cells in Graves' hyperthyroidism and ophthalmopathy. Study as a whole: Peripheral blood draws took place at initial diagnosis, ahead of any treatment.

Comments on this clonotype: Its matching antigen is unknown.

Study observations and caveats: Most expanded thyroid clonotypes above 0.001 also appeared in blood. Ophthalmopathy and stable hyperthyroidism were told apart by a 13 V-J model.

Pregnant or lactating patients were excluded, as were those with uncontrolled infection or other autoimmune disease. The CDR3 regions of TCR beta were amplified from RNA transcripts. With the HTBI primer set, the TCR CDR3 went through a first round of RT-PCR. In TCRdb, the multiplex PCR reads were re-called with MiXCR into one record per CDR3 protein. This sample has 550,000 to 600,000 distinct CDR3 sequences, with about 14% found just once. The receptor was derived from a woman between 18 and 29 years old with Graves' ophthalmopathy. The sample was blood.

In DNA, the CDR3 is TGTGCCACCAGCAGTGGCGGGCGGGGACCTTATGGCTACACCTTC. Its protein is CATSSGGRGPYGYTF. This chain connects TRBV15 to TRBJ1-2, with D possibly being TRBD1 (5 bases). Germline V CDR1 and CDR2: LNHNV, YYDKDF (reference sequence). The CDR3 is made up of 15 amino acids. Trimming shortened V by 3 bases and J by 5 bases, and 16 bases separated the two germline ends.